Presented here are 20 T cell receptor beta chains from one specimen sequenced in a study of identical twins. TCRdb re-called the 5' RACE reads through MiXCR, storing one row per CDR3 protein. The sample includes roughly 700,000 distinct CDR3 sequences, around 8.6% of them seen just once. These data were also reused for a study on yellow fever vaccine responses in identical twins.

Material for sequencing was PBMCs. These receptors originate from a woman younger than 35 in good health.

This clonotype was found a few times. CDR3 sequence reads: CASSPRQGRYEQYF. As DNA, the CDR3 is TGTGCCAGCAGTCCCCGACAGGGCCGCTACGAGCAGTACTTC. The chain combines TRBV6-1 with TRBJ2-7, with 7 positions matching TRBD1. Losses at the gene ends were 5 bases for V and 3 bases for J; bases not matched to a gene: 7. Germline CDR1 and CDR2: MNHNS and SASEGT. CDR3 length: 14 residues.

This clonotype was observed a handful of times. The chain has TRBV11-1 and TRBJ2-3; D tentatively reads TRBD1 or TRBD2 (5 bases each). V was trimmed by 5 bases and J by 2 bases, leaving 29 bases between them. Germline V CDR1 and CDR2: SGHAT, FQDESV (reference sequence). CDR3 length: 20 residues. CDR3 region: CASSPWLGDLATPNTDTQYF. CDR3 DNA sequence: TGTGCCAGCAGCCCCTGGTTAGGGGATCTAGCCACCCCTAACACAGATACGCAGTATTTT.

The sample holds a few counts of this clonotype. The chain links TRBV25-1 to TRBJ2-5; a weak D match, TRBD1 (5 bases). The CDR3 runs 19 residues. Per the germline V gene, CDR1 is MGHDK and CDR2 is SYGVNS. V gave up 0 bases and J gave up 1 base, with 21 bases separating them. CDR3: CASSEYIDDGRQIQETQYF. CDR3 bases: TGTGCCAGCAGTGAATATATAGATGATGGACGACAGATCCAAGAGACCCAGTACTTC. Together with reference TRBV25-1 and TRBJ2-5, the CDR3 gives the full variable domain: EADIYQTPRYLVIGTGKKITLECSQTMGHDKMYWYQQDPGMELHLIHYSYGVNSTEKGDLSSESTVSRIRTEHFPLTLESARPSHTSQYLCASSEYIDDGRQIQETQYFGPGTRLLVL.

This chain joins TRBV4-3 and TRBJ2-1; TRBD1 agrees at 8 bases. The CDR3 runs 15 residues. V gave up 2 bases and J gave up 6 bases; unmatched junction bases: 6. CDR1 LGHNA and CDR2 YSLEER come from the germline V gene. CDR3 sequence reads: CASSQQGALGNEQFF. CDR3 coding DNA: TGCGCCAGCAGCCAACAGGGGGCTTTAGGCAATGAGCAGTTCTTC.

CDR3 DNA sequence: TGTGCCAGCAGCCAAGTCGGGGGTTCTGAAGCTTTCTTT. Translation: CASSQVGGSEAFF. This chain links TRBV14 with TRBJ1-1, with a tentative D call TRBD1 (5 bases). The CDR3 has 13 amino acids. Germline V gene sequence: CDR1 SGHDN, CDR2 FVKESK. V was shortened by 1 base and J by 6 bases, with 9 bases between the two germline ends.

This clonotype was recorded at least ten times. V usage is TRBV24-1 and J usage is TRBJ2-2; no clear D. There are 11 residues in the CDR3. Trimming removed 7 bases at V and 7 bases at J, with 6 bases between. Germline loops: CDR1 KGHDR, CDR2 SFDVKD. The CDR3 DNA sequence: TGTGCCACCAGGGACGGCGGGGAGCTGTTTTTT. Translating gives CATRDGGELFF.

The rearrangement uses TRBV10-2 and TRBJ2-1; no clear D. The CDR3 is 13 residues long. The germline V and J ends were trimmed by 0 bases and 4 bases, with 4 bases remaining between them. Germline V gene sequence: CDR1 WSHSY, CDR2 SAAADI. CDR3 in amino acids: CASSESGYNEQFF. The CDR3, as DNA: TGCGCCAGCAGTGAGTCCGGATACAATGAGCAGTTCTTC.

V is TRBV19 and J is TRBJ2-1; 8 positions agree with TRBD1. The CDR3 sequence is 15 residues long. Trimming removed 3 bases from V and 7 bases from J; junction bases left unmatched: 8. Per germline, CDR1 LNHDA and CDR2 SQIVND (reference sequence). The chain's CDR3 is CASSMGQAQGNEQFF. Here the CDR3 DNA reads TGTGCCAGTAGTATGGGACAGGCCCAGGGGAATGAGCAGTTCTTC.

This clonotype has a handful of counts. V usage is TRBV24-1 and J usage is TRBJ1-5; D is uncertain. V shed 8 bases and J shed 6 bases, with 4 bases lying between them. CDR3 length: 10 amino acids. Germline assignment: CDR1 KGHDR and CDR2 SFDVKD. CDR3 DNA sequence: TGTGCCACCATGTGTCAGCCCCAGCATTTT. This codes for CATMCQPQHF.

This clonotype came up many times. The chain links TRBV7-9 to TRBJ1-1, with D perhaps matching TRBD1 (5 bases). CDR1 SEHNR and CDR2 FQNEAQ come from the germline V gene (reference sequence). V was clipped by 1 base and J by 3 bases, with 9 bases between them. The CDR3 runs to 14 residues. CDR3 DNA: TGTGCCAGCAGCTTAGGACAGTCGGACACTGAAGCTTTCTTT. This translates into CASSLGQSDTEAFF.

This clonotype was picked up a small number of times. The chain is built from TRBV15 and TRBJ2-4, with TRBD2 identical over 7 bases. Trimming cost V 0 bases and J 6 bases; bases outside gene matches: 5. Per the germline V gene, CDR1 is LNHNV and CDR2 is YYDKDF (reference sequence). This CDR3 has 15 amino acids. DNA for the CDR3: TGTGCCACCAGCAGAGATCTCGGACTAGTAAACATTCAGTACTTC. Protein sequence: CATSRDLGLVNIQYF.

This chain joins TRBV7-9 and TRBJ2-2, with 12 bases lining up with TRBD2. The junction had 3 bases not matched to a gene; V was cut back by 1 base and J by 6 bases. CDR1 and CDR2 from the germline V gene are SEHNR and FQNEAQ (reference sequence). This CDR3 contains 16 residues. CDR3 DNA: TGTGCCAGCAGCTTAGATCGACTAGCGGGAGCCGGGGAGCTGTTTTTT. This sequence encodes CASSLDRLAGAGELFF.

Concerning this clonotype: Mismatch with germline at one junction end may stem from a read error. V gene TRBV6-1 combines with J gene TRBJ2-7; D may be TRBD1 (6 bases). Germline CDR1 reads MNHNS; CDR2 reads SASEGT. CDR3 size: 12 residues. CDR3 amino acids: CASTEGGSEQYF. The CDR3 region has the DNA TGTGCCAGCACTGAAGGGGGTTCCGAGCAGTACTTC.

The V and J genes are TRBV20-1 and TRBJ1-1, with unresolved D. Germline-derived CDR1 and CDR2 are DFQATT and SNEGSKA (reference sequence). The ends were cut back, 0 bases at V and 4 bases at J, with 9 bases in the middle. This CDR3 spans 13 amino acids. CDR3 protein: CSAREEVGTEAFF. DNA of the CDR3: TGCAGTGCTAGAGAGGAGGTAGGCACTGAAGCTTTCTTT.

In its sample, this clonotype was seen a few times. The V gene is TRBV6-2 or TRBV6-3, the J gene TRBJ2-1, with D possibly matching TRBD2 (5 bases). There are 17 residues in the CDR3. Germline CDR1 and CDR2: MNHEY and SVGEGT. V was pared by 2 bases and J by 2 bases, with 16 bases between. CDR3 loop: CASSYPTAGGAYNEQFF. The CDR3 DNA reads TGTGCCAGCAGTTACCCGACCGCGGGTGGGGCCTACAATGAGCAGTTCTTC.

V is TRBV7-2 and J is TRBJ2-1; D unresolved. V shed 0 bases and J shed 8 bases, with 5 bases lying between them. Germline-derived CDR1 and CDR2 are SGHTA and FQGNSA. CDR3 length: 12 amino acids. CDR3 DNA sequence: TGTGCCAGCAGCTTAGCGCTGGATGAGCAGTTCTTC. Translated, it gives CASSLALDEQFF.

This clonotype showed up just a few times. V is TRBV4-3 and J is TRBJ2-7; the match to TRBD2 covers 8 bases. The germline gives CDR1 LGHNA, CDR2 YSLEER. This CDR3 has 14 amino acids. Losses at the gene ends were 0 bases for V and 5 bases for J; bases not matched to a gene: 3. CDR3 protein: CASSQDGLADEQYF. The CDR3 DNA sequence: TGCGCCAGCAGCCAAGATGGACTAGCCGACGAGCAGTACTTC.

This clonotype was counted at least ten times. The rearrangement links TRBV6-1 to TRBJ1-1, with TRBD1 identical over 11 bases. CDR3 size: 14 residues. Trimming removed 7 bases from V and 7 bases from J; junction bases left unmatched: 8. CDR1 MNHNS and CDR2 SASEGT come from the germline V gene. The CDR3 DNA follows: TGTGCCAGCAAAACGGACAGGGGGCTGAATGAAGCTTTCTTT. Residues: CASKTDRGLNEAFF.

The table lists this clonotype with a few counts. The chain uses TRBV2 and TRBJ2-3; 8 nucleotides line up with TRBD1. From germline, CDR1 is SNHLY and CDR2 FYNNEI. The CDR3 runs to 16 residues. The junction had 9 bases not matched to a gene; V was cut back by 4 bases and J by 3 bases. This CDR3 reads CASSVVSGGGTDTQYF. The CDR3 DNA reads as TGTGCCAGCAGTGTAGTTTCAGGGGGCGGGACAGATACGCAGTATTTT.

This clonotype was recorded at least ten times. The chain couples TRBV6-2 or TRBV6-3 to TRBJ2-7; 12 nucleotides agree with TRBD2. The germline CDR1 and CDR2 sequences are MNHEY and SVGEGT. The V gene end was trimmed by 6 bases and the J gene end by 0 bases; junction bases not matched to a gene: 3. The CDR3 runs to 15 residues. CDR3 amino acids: CASRPTSGSSYEQYF. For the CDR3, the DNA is TGTGCCAGCAGACCGACTAGCGGGAGCTCCTACGAGCAGTACTTC.